Presented here are 21 T cell receptor beta chains from one specimen sequenced in a study of cytomegalovirus exposure and HLA in healthy donors. Vbeta (60) and Jbeta (13) primers were used in the PCR. Clones were sequenced by immunoSEQ multiplex PCR, and TCRdb holds only the in-frame ones, with some missing. The table lists approximately 110,000 clones, 65% to 75% of them singletons. Sequencing used PBMCs. Receptors originate from a woman aged 40 to 50 in good health and CMV-seropositive.

This chain joins TRBV6-6 and TRBJ1-2, with TRBD1 matching over 11 bases. Germline V gene lookup returns CDR1 MNHNY and CDR2 SVGAGI (reference sequence). V gave up 5 bases and J gave up 4 bases; unmatched junction bases: 9. CDR3 length: 16 amino acids. This CDR3 reads CASSGTGGGKVYGYTF. DNA for the CDR3: TGTGCCAGCAGTGGGACAGGGGGAGGGAAGGTCTATGGCTACACCTTC.

The J gene is TRBJ1-6, the V gene TRBV6-1; D is possibly TRBD1 (5 bases). The CDR3 extends over 14 amino acids. Per the germline V gene, CDR1 is MNHNS and CDR2 is SASEGT. Between the trimmed V and J ends, which lost 1 base and 10 bases, there was a span of 11 bases. CDR3 bases: TGTGCCAGCAGTGAAGGGCCGGGGGGGTCACCCCTCCACTTT. Translation gives CASSEGPGGSPLHF.

J is TRBJ2-3 and V is TRBV5-4; 12 nucleotides match TRBD2. Per the germline V gene, CDR1 is SGHNT and CDR2 is YYREEE (reference sequence). V dropped 0 bases and J dropped 3; count of bases not matched to a gene: 2. This CDR3 is 16 amino acids long. The CDR3 region has the DNA TGTGCCAGCAGCTTGGCTAGCGGGGGGGCTACAGATACGCAGTATTTT. Protein product: CASSLASGGATDTQYF.

The chain couples TRBV7-9 to TRBJ2-1; 7 bases are shared with TRBD2. Germline loops: CDR1 SEHNR, CDR2 FQNEAQ (reference sequence). The trim removed 4 bases at V and 10 bases at J, leaving 7 bases unmatched. The CDR3 sequence is 13 residues long. CDR3 DNA: TGTGCCAGCAGCTACCTCCTAGCGGTAGAGCAGTTCTTC. The encoded protein is CASSYLLAVEQFF. Looking up the rest from reference TRBV7-9 and TRBJ2-1 gives the full variable domain: DTGVSQNPRHKITKRGQNVTFRCDPISEHNRLYWYRQTLGQGPEFLTYFQNEAQLEKSRLLSDRFSAERPKGSFSTLEIQRTEQGDSAMYLCASSYLLAVEQFFGPGTRLTVL.

This chain uses TRBV28 with TRBJ1-2; a possible D gene is TRBD1 (5 bases). The germline gives CDR1 MDHEN, CDR2 SYDVKM. There are 15 residues in the CDR3. V shed 3 bases and J shed 8 bases, with 19 bases lying between them. DNA for the CDR3: TGTGCCAGCAGTTTCGGGCAGGGCCCTTTTAGGGGCTACACCTTC. Translation gives CASSFGQGPFRGYTF.

This chain connects TRBV5-6 to TRBJ2-1, with TRBD1 identical over 9 bases. Germline CDR1 and CDR2: SGHDT and YYEEEE. Trimming at V came to 2 bases and at J to 8 bases, leaving 8 bases not matched to a gene. The CDR3 contains 15 residues. The CDR3 nucleotides read TGTGCCAGCAGCTTAGGGCCGGGACAGGGCGATGAGCAGTTCTTC. This gives the protein CASSLGPGQGDEQFF.

The chain joins TRBV18 to TRBJ2-3; D perhaps matches TRBD2 (6 bases). V shed 4 bases and J shed 0 bases, with 14 bases lying between them. Germline assignment: CDR1 KGHSH and CDR2 LQKENI. The CDR3 consists of 16 residues. CDR3 sequence (DNA): TGTGCCAGCTCACACGGACGGGGGAAAAGCACAGATACGCAGTATTTT. Translating gives CASSHGRGKSTDTQYF.

V gene TRBV13 combines with J gene TRBJ2-3; 12 bases line up with TRBD2. The ends lost 5 bases at V and 2 bases at J; junction bases unmatched: 5. From germline, CDR1 is PRHDT and CDR2 FYEKMQ (reference sequence). The CDR3 consists of 16 residues. CDR3 protein: CASSNLAGGDTDTQYF. CDR3 nucleotide sequence: TGTGCCAGCAGCAACCTAGCGGGAGGGGACACAGATACGCAGTATTTT.

The gene calls are TRBV2 and TRBJ2-7; 10 bases are a match to TRBD2. V lost 2 bases and J lost 0; bases outside the gene matches: 4. CDR1 is SNHLY and CDR2 is FYNNEI in the germline V gene. The CDR3 covers 16 residues. CDR3 region: CASSERLAGASYEQYF. The CDR3 nucleotides read TGTGCCAGCAGTGAACGCCTAGCGGGAGCCTCCTACGAGCAGTACTTC.

The chain joins TRBV21-1 to TRBJ2-7; whether TRBD2, the table's D call, matches the DNA was not checked. TRBV21-1 is labeled a pseudogene. The length of the CDR3 is 13 residues. Here the CDR3 DNA reads TGTGCCAGCAGCACAACTAGCTACTACGAGCAGTACTTC. It yields the protein CASSTTSYYEQYF.

The chain joins TRBV25-1 to TRBJ2-1; D is undetermined. V lost 4 bases, J lost 3 bases, and 7 bases lay in between. CDR3 length: 13 residues. Germline V gene lookup returns CDR1 MGHDK and CDR2 SYGVNS. CDR3 coding DNA: TGTGCCAGCAGTGTTACAGTCTACAATGAGCAGTTCTTC. Translating it yields CASSVTVYNEQFF.

V gene TRBV30 combines with J gene TRBJ1-3; a weak D match, TRBD1 (6 bases). With 4 bases removed from V and 3 bases from J, the gap between germline ends came to 13 bases. The CDR3 is made up of 14 amino acids. Germline V gene sequence: CDR1 GTSNPN, CDR2 SVGIG (reference sequence). The CDR3 DNA follows: TGTGCCTGGAACCCCGGACAGAATGGAAACACCATATATTTT. The encoded protein is CAWNPGQNGNTIYF.

This sequence joins TRBV30 and TRBJ2-7, with TRBD1 matching over 7 bases. The CDR3 covers 12 residues. The V gene end was trimmed by 7 bases and the J gene end by 2 bases; junction bases not matched to a gene: 5. Germline-derived CDR1 and CDR2 are GTSNPN and SVGIG (reference sequence). Here the CDR3 reads CALQGTPYEQYF. DNA for the CDR3: TGTGCCTTACAGGGGACCCCCTACGAGCAGTACTTC.

This chain links TRBV30 with TRBJ1-3; D is ambiguous. The ends were cut back, 0 bases at V and 5 bases at J, with 8 bases in the middle. The CDR3 spans 13 residues. The germline V gene has CDR1 GTSNPN and CDR2 SVGIG (reference sequence). In nucleotides, the CDR3 is TGTGCCTGGAGTGTCTCGGGGAGAAACACCATATATTTT. As protein: CAWSVSGRNTIYF. Full variable domain (rest looked up from reference TRBV30 and TRBJ1-3): SQTIHQWPATLVQPVGSPLSLECTVEGTSNPNLYWYRQAAGRGLQLLFYSVGIGQISSEVPQNLSASRPQDRQFILSSKKLLLSDSGFYLCAWSVSGRNTIYFGEGSWLTVV.

The chain employs TRBV27 and TRBJ2-1; D is possibly TRBD2 (6 bases). V was shortened by 4 bases and J by 8 bases, with 12 bases between the two germline ends. This CDR3 spans 13 amino acids. In germline, CDR1 is MNHEY, CDR2 SMNVEV (reference sequence). The CDR3 DNA is TGTGCCAGCAGTTACAACAGCGGGTATGAGCAGTTCTTC. Residues: CASSYNSGYEQFF.

The chain employs TRBV19 and TRBJ2-2; D is unresolved. V shed 4 bases and J shed 4 bases, with 10 bases lying between them. The CDR3 is made up of 14 amino acids. CDR1 and CDR2 (germline): LNHDA, SQIVND (reference sequence). The CDR3 region is CASSTTWATGELFF. DNA for the CDR3: TGTGCCAGTAGTACAACGTGGGCCACCGGGGAGCTGTTTTTT.

This chain uses TRBV30 with TRBJ1-2; TRBD1 might be the D (6 bases). This CDR3 spans 15 amino acids. Germline CDR1 and CDR2: GTSNPN and SVGIG (reference sequence). V lost 2 bases and J 0 bases, leaving 13 bases between the germline ends. CDR3: CAWSKHRETNYGYTF. The CDR3 DNA sequence: TGTGCCTGGAGTAAACACAGGGAGACTAACTATGGCTACACCTTC. The variable domain in full, completed from reference TRBV30 and TRBJ1-2, reads SQTIHQWPATLVQPVGSPLSLECTVEGTSNPNLYWYRQAAGRGLQLLFYSVGIGQISSEVPQNLSASRPQDRQFILSSKKLLLSDSGFYLCAWSKHRETNYGYTFGSGTRLTVV.

The gene calls are TRBV7-8 and TRBJ1-4; perhaps TRBD1 as D (6 bases). Trimming stripped 2 bases from V and 4 bases from J, with 8 bases between. The CDR3 has 14 amino acids. Germline V gene data show CDR1 as SGHVS and CDR2 as FQNEAQ. CDR3: CASSLQGFNEKLFF. The CDR3 nucleotides read TGTGCCAGCAGCTTACAGGGGTTTAATGAAAAACTGTTTTTT.

This clone was detected only once. The rearrangement joins TRBV6-5 to TRBJ2-7, with a tentative D call TRBD1 (6 bases). The germline V and J ends were trimmed by 7 bases and 4 bases, with 11 bases remaining between them. The CDR3 has 12 residues. Germline V gene sequence: CDR1 MNHEY, CDR2 SVGAGI. The CDR3 bases are TGTGCCAGCAAGACAGGCACTTACGAGCAGTACTTC. Its translation: CASKTGTYEQYF.

The V call is TRBV5-1, the J call TRBJ2-3; a weak D match, TRBD1 (6 bases). From germline, CDR1 is SGHRS and CDR2 YFSETQ. The CDR3 covers 16 residues. V was cut by 7 bases and J by 0 bases, with 18 bases left in between. The CDR3 nucleotides read TGCGCCAGCCGAGCAGTAGGGGACACTAGCACAGATACGCAGTATTTT. Its translation: CASRAVGDTSTDTQYF.

The V and J genes are TRBV7-2 and TRBJ2-3; 7 bases agree with TRBD2. The V and J ends lost 1 base and 3 bases, in that order; junction bases with no gene match: 10. There are 17 residues in the CDR3. The germline gives CDR1 SGHTA, CDR2 FQGNSA. The CDR3 loop is CASSLGPAGLVTDTQYF. DNA for the CDR3: TGTGCCAGCAGCTTAGGGCCAGCGGGGTTGGTGACAGATACGCAGTATTTT.